This T cell receptor beta chain was captured by sequencing in a study of cytomegalovirus exposure and HLA in healthy donors. Study results and limitations: Later analysis identified several of the most significant clusters that appeared linked to common viral pathogens. Reports showed the classifier diagnosing cytomegalovirus status with high specificity and sensitivity.

In germline, CDR1 is SGHRS, CDR2 YFSETQ. The CDR3 consists of 13 residues. Germline trimming cut 4 bases from V and 5 bases from J; bases unmatched to any gene: 4. Of note for this clone: Its specificity is unknown.

Primers included in the PCR were 60 Vbeta and 13 Jbeta primers. Only in-frame clones appear in the TCRdb table, and some are missing; sequencing was by immunoSEQ multiplex PCR. In the table there are around 230,000 clones, 85% of which are singletons. Sequenced material: PBMCs. J is TRBJ2-7 and V is TRBV5-1, with TRBD1 matching over 9 bases. The clonotype comes from a girl aged 2-10 years in good health and CMV-seronegative. The CDR3 DNA reads TGCGCCAGCAGCCAGGACAGGGGAGACGAGCAGTACTTC. As protein: CASSQDRGDEQYF. Complete variable domain (other parts from reference TRBV5-1 and TRBJ2-7): KAGVTQTPRYLIKTRGQQVTLSCSPISGHRSVSWYQQTPGQGLQFLFEYFSETQRNKGNFPGRFSGRQFSNSRSEMNVSTLELGDSALYLCASSQDRGDEQYFGPGTRLTVT.